One T cell receptor (beta chain) is described in this entry. V was clipped by 5 bases and J by 3 bases; unmatched bases: 11. The CDR3 extends over 17 amino acids. Germline lookup yields CDR1 SGHTA and CDR2 FQGNSA. The sample belongs to a study of tissue T cells after allogeneic stem cell transplantation. Retrospectively chosen non-transplant comparators had other cancers and at least five gastrointestinal samples, without known gastrointestinal disease. CDR3 sequences, V/J genes, frequencies and template counts came from survey-depth TCRbeta sequencing. Generated by immunoSEQ multiplex PCR, the TCRdb table keeps only in-frame clones and is missing some. The sample comprises under 30,000 clones, more than 60% of which are singletons, and 6% to 8.5% rests with the top ten.

The sequence was obtained from a female donor over 55 with lung cancer. This sample comprised tissue from the ileum, obtained at autopsy. This chain connects TRBV7-2 to TRBJ1-4; TRBD1 matches 8 bases. The chain's CDR3 is CASSVNRGAGANEKLFF. In DNA form, the CDR3 reads TGTGCCAGCAGCGTAAACAGGGGGGCGGGAGCTAATGAAAAACTGTTTTTT.